These 26 T cell receptor beta chains came from one sample sequenced in a study of T-cell memory formation after mild COVID-19. TCRdb reanalysed the 5' RACE reads using MiXCR and keeps one entry per CDR3 protein. The sample has hundreds of thousands of distinct CDR3 sequences; 25% to 30% are singletons. Material for sequencing was PBMCs or a T cell subset sorted from them (not recorded which). Receptor source: an adult woman who had mild COVID-19 (a few samples of this study predate the infection). Cell type and time point are not known.

The chain joins TRBV27 to TRBJ2-2, with D possibly TRBD1 on 9 matching bases. The CDR3 sequence is 15 residues long. From germline, CDR1 is MNHEY and CDR2 SMNVEV (reference sequence). V shed 6 bases and J shed 7 bases, with 18 bases lying between them. In DNA, the CDR3 is TGTGCCAGCAGGGCGGGACAGGGACTAGGCGGGGAGCTGTTTTTT. Encoded protein: CASRAGQGLGGELFF.

This clonotype has just a few counts. The rearrangement links TRBV5-1 to TRBJ2-2; TRBD2 matches at 8 bases. With V trimmed by 0 bases and J by 4 bases, 11 bases remained unmatched. CDR3 length equals 18 residues. CDR1 is SGHRS, CDR2 YFSETQ, per germline. DNA of the CDR3: TGCGCCAGCAGCTTGGTAGGGGGTACTAGCGGTACCACCGGGGAGCTGTTTTTT. Amino acid sequence: CASSLVGGTSGTTGELFF.

The chain combines TRBV21-1 with TRBJ2-7. TRBV21-1 is a recognized pseudogene. The CDR3 loop spans 12 amino acids. The CDR3 nucleotides read TGTGCCAGGGCGACGGTTGCCTACGAGCAGTACTTC. Its translation is CARATVAYEQYF.

The chain employs TRBV11-2 and TRBJ1-1, with a tentative D call TRBD1 (5 bases). CDR1 is SGHAT, CDR2 FQNNGV, per germline. V gave up 2 bases and J gave up 4 bases, with 11 bases separating them. The CDR3 totals 14 residues. The CDR3 reads CASSLYTGTTEAFF. CDR3 sequence (DNA): TGTGCCAGCAGCTTATATACAGGAACCACTGAAGCTTTCTTT.

This clonotype occurred a few times. This chain links TRBV19 with TRBJ2-7, with a possible D match to TRBD2 (6 bases). V was pared by 5 bases and J by 0 bases, with 14 bases between. The CDR3 contains 15 residues. Germline-derived CDR1 and CDR2 are LNHDA and SQIVND (reference sequence). The CDR3 nucleotides are TGTGCCAGTAGTTCTCTCGGGAGTCTCTCCTACGAGCAGTACTTC. Amino acid sequence: CASSSLGSLSYEQYF.

This clonotype was seen a single time. The junction does not match germline at one end; this may be a read error. The CDR3 DNA is TGCGCCAGCAGCCAAGTAAGAACAGGTGGGACGGTGGAAGATTTCTTT. Protein product: CASSQVRTGGTVEDFF. The chain couples TRBV4-1 to TRBJ1-1; possibly TRBD1 for D (5 bases). The CDR3 has 16 residues. CDR1 is MGHRA, CDR2 YSYEKL, per germline.

This chain links TRBV20-1 with TRBJ2-7; 9 bases line up with TRBD2. The germline gives CDR1 DFQATT, CDR2 SNEGSKA (reference sequence). V was pared by 5 bases and J by 7 bases, with 12 bases of the junction left unmatched. The CDR3 is 14 amino acids. The CDR3 sequence: CSAPVAGASGEQYF. The CDR3 coding sequence is TGCAGTGCTCCGGTAGCGGGGGCCTCGGGGGAGCAGTACTTC.

This clonotype appeared a few times. The chain carries TRBV7-8 and TRBJ2-7; TRBD1 matches at 11 bases. Per germline, CDR1 SGHVS and CDR2 FQNEAQ. With V trimmed by 5 bases and J by 2 bases, 5 bases remained unmatched. The CDR3 runs 15 residues. The CDR3 loop is CASSLGQGGAYEQYF. The DNA for the CDR3 is TGTGCCAGCAGCCTGGGACAGGGGGGAGCCTACGAGCAGTACTTC. Together with reference TRBV7-8 and TRBJ2-7, the CDR3 gives the full variable domain: GAGVSQSPRYKVAKRGQDVALRCDPISGHVSLFWYQQALGQGPEFLTYFQNEAQLDKSGLPSDRFFAERPEGSVSTLKIQRTQQEDSAVYLCASSLGQGGAYEQYFGPGTRLTVT.

The sample holds a few counts of this clonotype. The J gene is TRBJ2-7, the V gene TRBV10-3, with 9 bases matching TRBD1. The CDR3 extends over 14 amino acids. After removal of 7 bases from V and 2 bases from J, the junction contained 6 bases not matched to a gene. Looked up from germline, CDR1 is ENHRY and CDR2 is SYGVKD. CDR3 sequence reads: CAIKEGQGAYEQYF. DNA for the CDR3: TGTGCCATCAAGGAGGGACAGGGAGCCTACGAGCAGTACTTC.

This clonotype appeared once. CDR3 in DNA: TGCGCCAGCAGCCTTCAGGGACAGTCAGATACGCAGTATTTT. Translating gives CASSLQGQSDTQYF. The gene calls are TRBV5-1 and TRBJ2-3, with 7 bases aligning to TRBD1. Germline V gene sequence: CDR1 SGHRS, CDR2 YFSETQ. This CDR3 has 14 residues. J gave up 4 bases and V 4 bases, and 6 bases lay outside the gene matches.

The sample holds a few counts of this clonotype. The chain couples TRBV20-1 to TRBJ1-2; no reliable D call. Trimming shortened V by 4 bases and J by 8 bases, and 14 bases separated the two germline ends. Germline lookup yields CDR1 DFQATT and CDR2 SNEGSKA (reference sequence). The CDR3 runs 12 residues. CDR3: CSAIDPNGGYTF. DNA of the CDR3: TGCAGTGCTATAGACCCGAACGGAGGCTACACCTTC.

The V call is TRBV6-6, the J call TRBJ2-1; D uncertain. The length of the CDR3 is 11 residues. Germline CDR1 is MNHNY and CDR2 is SVGAGI (reference sequence). Trimming cost V 8 bases and J 9 bases, with 11 bases left between them. CDR3 protein: CASRRDLEQFF. The CDR3 DNA reads as TGTGCCAGCCGAAGGGATCTTGAGCAGTTCTTC.

The V and J genes are TRBV7-2 and TRBJ1-2; D not certain. The CDR3 contains 13 residues. V lost 5 bases, J lost 4 bases, and 11 bases lay in between. The germline V gene has CDR1 SGHTA and CDR2 FQGNSA. The CDR3 protein is CASSGRTRYGYTF. CDR3 coding DNA: TGTGCCAGCAGCGGTAGGACCCGCTATGGCTACACCTTC.

The CDR3 DNA sequence: TGCGCCAGCAGCTTGGTGACGACTGATCTGTCGGGTGGCAATCAGCCCCAGCATTTT. Amino acid sequence: CASSLVTTDLSGGNQPQHF. The V call is TRBV5-1, the J call TRBJ1-5; D remains unclear. The CDR3 covers 19 residues. V dropped 0 bases and J dropped 2 bases, with 21 bases sitting between them. Germline assignment: CDR1 SGHRS and CDR2 YFSETQ.

The chain links TRBV30 to TRBJ2-5; the match to TRBD1 covers 10 bases. Trimming cost V 5 bases and J 5 bases; bases outside gene matches: 8. The CDR3 extends over 14 amino acids. Looked up from germline, CDR1 is GTSNPN and CDR2 is SVGIG (reference sequence). CDR3 nucleotides: TGTGCCTGGGGGACAGGGGTGGGTCAGGAGACCCAGTACTTC. This encodes CAWGTGVGQETQYF.

This chain's CDR3 is CASSPNREGYTF. The CDR3 DNA sequence: TGTGCCAGCTCACCAAACAGGGAAGGCTACACCTTC. The genes are TRBV18 and TRBJ1-2; D is perhaps TRBD1 (6 bases). The CDR3 loop spans 12 amino acids. The V gene's germline CDR1 is KGHSH and CDR2 LQKENI. Trimming stripped 2 bases from V and 8 bases from J, with 9 bases between.

The chain recombines TRBV18 with TRBJ2-1; perhaps TRBD2 as D (5 bases). V lost 4 bases and J 9 bases, leaving 13 bases between the germline ends. Looked up from germline, CDR1 is KGHSH and CDR2 is LQKENI. This CDR3 is 13 amino acids long. This CDR3 is CASSLLGGSEQFF. The CDR3 DNA reads TGTGCCAGCTCACTTCTAGGTGGGAGTGAGCAGTTCTTC.

V usage is TRBV7-6 and J usage is TRBJ2-3; no reliable D call. This CDR3 is built from 13 residues. V gave up 4 bases and J gave up 2 bases, with 7 bases separating them. CDR1 and CDR2 from the germline V gene are SGHVS and FNYEAQ. The chain's CDR3 is CASSSEITDTQYF. CDR3 nucleotide sequence: TGTGCCAGCAGCTCAGAAATCACAGATACGCAGTATTTT.

This clonotype was picked up a small number of times. The rearrangement joins TRBV4-1 to TRBJ2-5; 10 positions match TRBD2. Germline loops: CDR1 MGHRA, CDR2 YSYEKL. V shed 5 bases and J 1 base; nucleotides not matched to a gene: 10. The CDR3 covers 17 residues. CDR3 DNA: TGCGCCAGCAGCAGTTCGTACAGCGGGGGGGGCCAAGAGACCCAGTACTTC. Its protein product is CASSSSYSGGGQETQYF.

The table lists this clonotype with a few counts. The chain joins TRBV30 to TRBJ2-7, with unresolved D. The V and J ends lost 2 bases and 3 bases respectively, with 5 bases between them. This CDR3 spans 11 amino acids. Germline V CDR1 and CDR2: GTSNPN, SVGIG (reference sequence). CDR3 protein: CAWSTSYEQYF. The CDR3 DNA sequence: TGTGCCTGGAGTACCAGCTACGAGCAGTACTTC.

The V call is TRBV21-1, the J call TRBJ2-2; the D call TRBD2 from the table was never checked on the DNA. TRBV21-1 is a pseudogene. The CDR3 is made up of 16 amino acids. Written as DNA, the CDR3 is TGTGCCAGCAGCAAAGCGCGGGCGGGGGGGACCGGGGAGCTGTTTTTT. Protein product: CASSKARAGGTGELFF.

The chain couples TRBV5-4 to TRBJ2-1, with D perhaps matching TRBD1 or TRBD2 (6 bases each). The V end lost 4 bases, the J end lost 7 bases, and 15 bases lay between the germline ends. CDR3 length: 14 residues. CDR1 and CDR2 from the germline V gene are SGHNT and YYREEE (reference sequence). As DNA, the CDR3 is TGTGCCAGCAGCGGGGGGCAGGGACCGAATGAGCAGTTCTTC. This codes for CASSGGQGPNEQFF.

The chain recombines TRBV5-1 with TRBJ1-1; 9 bases match TRBD1. V trimming: 4 bases; J trimming: 4 bases; junction bases outside the gene matches: 11. This CDR3 comprises 16 residues. CDR1 is SGHRS, CDR2 YFSETQ, per germline. CDR3 sequence: CASSHRDRVFGTEAFF. The CDR3 coding sequence is TGCGCCAGCAGCCACCGGGACAGGGTTTTTGGCACTGAAGCTTTCTTT. The whole variable domain, filled in from reference TRBV5-1 and TRBJ1-1, reads KAGVTQTPRYLIKTRGQQVTLSCSPISGHRSVSWYQQTPGQGLQFLFEYFSETQRNKGNFPGRFSGRQFSNSRSEMNVSTLELGDSALYLCASSHRDRVFGTEAFFGQGTRLTVV.

This clonotype was picked up a small number of times. J is TRBJ2-7 and V is TRBV19; TRBD1 aligns across 12 bases. Germline V gene lookup returns CDR1 LNHDA and CDR2 SQIVND (reference sequence). The ends lost 7 bases at V and 5 bases at J; junction bases unmatched: 6. CDR3 size: 14 residues. The CDR3 DNA reads as TGTGCCAGTACCGGGACAGGGGGCCGTAACGAGCAGTACTTC. The encoded protein is CASTGTGGRNEQYF.

The rearrangement links TRBV6-5 to TRBJ2-5; no reliable D call. There are 11 residues in the CDR3. Looked up from germline, CDR1 is MNHEY and CDR2 is SVGAGI. Trimming shortened V by 5 bases and J by 4 bases, and 5 bases separated the two germline ends. This CDR3 is CASSNLETQYF. The CDR3 DNA reads as TGTGCCAGCAGTAACCTAGAGACCCAGTACTTC.

This clonotype was recorded once. The J gene is TRBJ1-1, the V gene TRBV20-1; D remains ambiguous. CDR3 size: 13 residues. Trimming removed 4 bases at V and 5 bases at J, with 14 bases between. Germline CDR1 DFQATT, CDR2 SNEGSKA (reference sequence). The CDR3 loop reads CSATQGSGTEAFF. CDR3 bases: TGCAGTGCTACGCAAGGGTCGGGGACTGAAGCTTTCTTT.